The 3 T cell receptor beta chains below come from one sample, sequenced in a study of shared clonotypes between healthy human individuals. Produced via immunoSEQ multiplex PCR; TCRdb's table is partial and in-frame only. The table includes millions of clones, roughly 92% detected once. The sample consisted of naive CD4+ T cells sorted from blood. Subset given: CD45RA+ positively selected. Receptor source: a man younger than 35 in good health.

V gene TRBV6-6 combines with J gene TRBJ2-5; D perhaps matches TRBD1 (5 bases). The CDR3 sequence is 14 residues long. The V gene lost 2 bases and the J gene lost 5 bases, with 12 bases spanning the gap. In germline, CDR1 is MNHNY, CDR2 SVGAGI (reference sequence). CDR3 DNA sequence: TGTGCCAGCAGTTACCCAGGGTTGGTGGAGACCCAGTACTTC. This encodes CASSYPGLVETQYF.

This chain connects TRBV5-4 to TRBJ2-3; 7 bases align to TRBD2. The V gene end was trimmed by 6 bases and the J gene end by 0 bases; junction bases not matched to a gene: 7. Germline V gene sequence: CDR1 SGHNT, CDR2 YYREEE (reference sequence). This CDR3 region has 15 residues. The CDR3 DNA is TGTGCCAGCACGCGGGGAGCGGGAAGCACAGATACGCAGTATTTT. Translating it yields CASTRGAGSTDTQYF.

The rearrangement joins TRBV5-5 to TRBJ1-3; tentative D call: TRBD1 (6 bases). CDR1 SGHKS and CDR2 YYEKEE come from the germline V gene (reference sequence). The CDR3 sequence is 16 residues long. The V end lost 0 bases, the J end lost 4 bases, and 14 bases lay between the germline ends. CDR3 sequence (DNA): TGTGCCAGCAGCTTGGCCCCGGGGGCACGCGGAAACACCATATATTTT. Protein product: CASSLAPGARGNTIYF.